This TCR beta chain was found in a study of blood T cell repertoires in COVID-19. Study-level background: The study drew acute and convalescent COVID-19 samples from the United States, Italy and Spain. PBMCs, B-cell-depleted T cells, or T cells provided the cDNA or gDNA that made up the material.

Per the original data handling: Estimation of nucleated cell counts relied on the amplification of reference gene primers. Generated by immunoSEQ multiplex PCR, the TCRdb table keeps only in-frame clones and is missing some. The V and J calls and the clone size are those of that table, but D and trimming were determined from the DNA. The sample has around 16,000 clones, less than 80% seen once; the top ten hold about a third. Germline V gene lookup returns CDR1 SGHRS and CDR2 YFSETQ. The V segment lost 5 bases and the J segment 2 bases; nucleotides outside the gene matches: 6. This CDR3 is built from 14 residues.

J is TRBJ2-5 and V is TRBV5-1, with 7 bases lining up with TRBD2. Sequencing used peripheral blood. This sequence was found in a man in his sixties or seventies with active or convalescent COVID-19. The CDR3 bases are TGCGCCAGCAGATCTGGACTAGGGCAAGAGACCCAGTACTTC. It encodes CASRSGLGQETQYF.